One and the same sample provided the 6 T cell receptor beta chains below, sequenced in a study of T cells after yellow fever vaccination (dated 2019 in TCRdb). Library method: 5' RACE. The reads were generated on an Illumina HiSeq 2500. The public reads were reanalyzed by TCRdb: fastp trimming at Q25, MiXCR alignment, in-frame beta chains only. Every entry covers one CDR3 protein and lists the most common genes and DNA from its rows. The sample includes around 250,000 distinct CDR3 sequences, with roughly 7.2% observed a single time. The ten largest account for approximately 0.85% of the sample. The sample's treatment or condition label is to be understood as: live attenuated yellow fever vaccine strain. Sequencing was performed on CD4+ T cells sorted from PBMCs, taken 15 days after the yellow fever booster vaccination. Source of these receptors: a young man who received the YFV17D yellow fever vaccine.

The chain combines TRBV20-1 with TRBJ1-6; TRBD1 aligns across 7 bases. The CDR3 is 15 amino acids. After removal of 3 bases from V and 10 bases from J, the junction contained 12 bases not matched to a gene. Germline lookup yields CDR1 DFQATT and CDR2 SNEGSKA (reference sequence). CDR3 in amino acids: CSASKPGTERSPLHF. Written as DNA, the CDR3 is TGCAGTGCTAGTAAACCCGGGACAGAGAGGTCACCCCTCCACTTT.

The CDR3 DNA sequence: TGTGCCAGCAGCCGTTCAGGGACAACGAACACCGGGGAGCTGTTTTTT. Translated: CASSRSGTTNTGELFF. The chain couples TRBV7-8 to TRBJ2-2; D may be TRBD1 (6 bases). Germline CDR1 and CDR2: SGHVS and FQNEAQ. Trimming took off 5 bases at V and 0 bases at J, with 13 bases between the two ends. The CDR3 totals 16 residues.

The genes are TRBV6-5 and TRBJ2-5; no reliable D call. This CDR3 comprises 11 residues. CDR1 is MNHEY and CDR2 is SVGAGI in the germline V gene. V was clipped by 4 bases and J by 7 bases, with 7 bases between them. CDR3 amino acids: CASSSQRTQYF. CDR3 sequence (DNA): TGTGCCAGCAGTTCACAGCGGACCCAGTACTTC.

The CDR3 coding sequence is TGTGCCAGCAGCTTCGTCGACAGGGGCCCCTACGAGCAGTACTTC. Its translation is CASSFVDRGPYEQYF. The J gene is TRBJ2-7, the V gene TRBV7-2, with 8 bases lining up with TRBD1. This CDR3 spans 15 amino acids. Germline CDR1 is SGHTA and CDR2 is FQGNSA. V shed 3 bases, J shed 2 bases, and the junction held 6 bases outside the gene matches.

In its sample, this clonotype was seen a few times. This chain links TRBV29-1 with TRBJ2-5; tentative D call: TRBD2 (6 bases). Germline CDR1 and CDR2: SQVTM and ANQGSEA. CDR3 length equals 14 residues. V lost 8 bases and J 5 bases, leaving 21 bases between the germline ends. Here the CDR3 reads CSSGRGLRGETQYF. The CDR3 DNA sequence: TGCAGCTCCGGGAGAGGTCTTCGCGGGGAGACCCAGTACTTC.

This clonotype appeared a few times. V usage is TRBV10-2 and J usage is TRBJ2-7; tentative D call: TRBD2 (6 bases). V was shortened by 8 bases and J by 7 bases, with 21 bases between the two germline ends. This CDR3 comprises 14 residues. Germline CDR1 is WSHSY and CDR2 is SAAADI. The CDR3 nucleotides read TGCGCCAGCCTCCGTTCGGGACTCTACGAAGAGCAGTACTTC. This translates into CASLRSGLYEEQYF.